This T cell receptor beta chain was identified in a study of blood T cell repertoires in COVID-19. Produced via immunoSEQ multiplex PCR; TCRdb's table is partial and in-frame only. Among roughly 230,000 clones listed, 83% were seen once. CDR3 size: 18 residues. Germline V gene lookup returns CDR1 SEHNR and CDR2 FQNEAQ (reference sequence). With 1 base removed from V and 2 bases from J, the gap between germline ends came to 17 bases. This clone has more than one count but fewer than ten. The clonotype comes from a woman aged 45-59 years with acute or convalescent COVID-19. J is TRBJ1-4 and V is TRBV7-9; perhaps TRBD1 as D (6 bases). The sample comprised peripheral blood. The CDR3 DNA reads as TGTGCCAGCAGCTTAGTAGGGGGGGCAGGTTCGACTAATGAAAAACTGTTTTTT. Translating it yields CASSLVGGAGSTNEKLFF.